This note documents a single T cell receptor beta chain sequence. The antigen it binds to is not known. Nothing much larger sits one base from this clone, and base qualities are not available. V is pared back by 6 bases and J by 8 bases, with 10 bases lying between the germline termini. Looking up the germline V gene yields CDR1 MDHEN and CDR2 SYDVKM. The CDR3, from cysteine to phenylalanine, totals 12 residues. Only the CDR3 part of the read is kept: 36 bases, read in frame from the first base. This sample stems from a study of T cells in Graves' hyperthyroidism and ophthalmopathy (dated by TCRdb to about 2019). In terms of the full investigation: Peripheral blood was collected at initial diagnosis, before any treatment. TCR V-J signatures able to tell the groups apart were searched for in a discovery cohort of 90 to 100 patients, of whom about 40 had Graves' ophthalmopathy and about 60 had stable Graves' hyperthyroidism. Prospective prediction of ophthalmopathy was tested in an independent validation cohort of fewer than 20 hyperthyroidism patients and around 16 patients who later progressed to ophthalmopathy. For training and testing, the 80 to 100 patients in the discovery cohort were randomly divided in a 7:3 ratio. The study also compared thyroid tissue and blood T-cell repertoires from 5 to 7 Graves' hyperthyroidism patients. After blood sampling, hyperthyroidism patients were treated with methimazole at a starting dose of 30 mg daily, and ophthalmopathy patients were treated with high-dose intravenous methylprednisolone. TCR Vbeta CDR3 sequencing of approximately 140 peripheral blood samples (over 40 ophthalmopathy, roughly 72 hyperthyroidism and some 17 progressor patients) is reported in the paper.

Moderately to severely active disease, a Clinical Activity Score of at least 3, a NOSPECS grade of at least 4, and a duration under 3 months were present in ophthalmopathy patients. Any patient with an uncontrolled infection, another autoimmune disease, pregnancy or lactation was excluded. Clinical symptoms, serum thyroxine and TRAb, thyroid ultrasound, and orbital computed tomography formed the basis for the diagnoses. Ficoll-Paque density gradient centrifugation was used to isolate PBMCs from around 10 ml of fresh peripheral blood. Total RNA was extracted with Trizol reagent, and quality was checked on an Agilent 2100 Bioanalyzer. The paper's findings and limits, for the study overall: No statistical method was used to fix the sample size in advance, and group allocation was not hidden from the investigators. During validation, the model predicted progression to ophthalmopathy a median of around 6 months ahead of onset, with approximately 71% sensitivity and 72% to 80% specificity. Blood samples also contained most of the expanded thyroid clonotypes (frequency above 0.001), which suggests that blood repertoires may reflect thyroid immune responses. In cross-validation, a model built on a 13 V-J signature told ophthalmopathy apart from stable hyperthyroidism with 87.88% sensitivity and about 81% specificity, and in testing the same model reached 80%/75%.

The TCR beta CDR3 regions were amplified from the RNA transcripts. For the first round of RT-PCR on the TCR CDR3, the HTBI primer set was used together with the Qiagen OneStep RT-PCR kit. Libraries were constructed in a second round of multiplex PCR, after which size selection and purification were carried out. Libraries were sequenced paired-end with 100 bp reads on an Illumina HiSeq2000. As for the authors' bioinformatics: Raw data were processed with SOAPnuke, discarding reads with adapters, uncalled bases, mean Phred below 15, or no exact constant-primer or identifier match. COPE v1.2.5 was used to merge the high-quality paired reads, and each unique nucleotide sequence was defined as a clonotype. Clonotypes were aligned to IMGT TRBV, TRBD and TRBJ reference segments using MiTCR v1.1. Only V-J combinations with frequency above 0.0001, covering approximately 99% of repertoires, were analysed. A TCS score was defined as the ratio of F50 (clonal expansion) to E x V (chaos), with BLOSUM62-based TCRdist applied between CDR3 peptides within each V-J. Welch's t-statistics and random forest reduced just over 500 V-J features to roughly 13, which were used in a naive Bayes classifier (R e1071). The similarity between thyroid and blood repertoires was quantified using the Morisita-Horn index. Using fastp at Q25 and MiXCR, TCRdb reprocessed the public reads and kept productive beta chains. Rows with one shared CDR3 protein collapse into an entry with the most common genes and DNA. The V and J calls reflect TCRdb's pipeline rather than the authors' work. This sample gives under 40,000 distinct CDR3 sequences in total; 52% of them show up just once. Clones ranked in the top ten supply about 17% of the sample.

Recombination linked TRBV28 to TRBJ1-4, with the D gene not clear enough to name. The TCR was taken from a man aged 40-49 years with Graves' ophthalmopathy. The material sequenced was blood. The CDR3 region has the sequence CASRRRGEKLFF. The DNA is as follows: TGTGCCAGCAGGCGAAGAGGGGAAAAACTGTTTTTT.